This entry is about one TCR beta chain. What it binds is not known. The record originates from a study of T cell responses to AZD1222 COVID-19 vaccine. Study-level results: No repertoire was sampled before or during the peak T cell response, only after it. Unmutated variant regions are reportedly targeted by nearly half of spike-specific TCRs. Females outnumbered males among donors, who were mostly white British; clonal diversity was possibly underestimated. Vaccine-associated CD4 TCRs spanned spike, dominant at 160-218 and 743-854.

CDR3 length: 17 residues. The V gene's germline CDR1 is PRHDT and CDR2 FYEKMQ (reference sequence). V lost 6 bases, J lost 0 bases, and 10 bases stayed unmatched. TCRdb's table, derived via immunoSEQ multiplex PCR, lists solely in-frame clones and lacks some. Altogether 150,000 to 200,000 clones are present, 92% being singletons, with the ten largest covering approximately 1.4%. The material was peripheral blood, obtained on day 0 of AZD1222 vaccination. The receptor was derived from an adult in good health. V gene TRBV13 combines with J gene TRBJ1-5; 8 nucleotides align to TRBD1. The DNA of the CDR3 is TGTGCCAGCAGTCAAAACAGGGGGGTCTATAGCAATCAGCCCCAGCATTTT. Translating gives CASSQNRGVYSNQPQHF.